A single sample is the source of the 11 T cell receptor beta chains below, sequenced in a study of breast tumors, draining lymph nodes, adjacent tissues. MiXCR, run by TCRdb on the multiplex PCR reads, gives a single entry per CDR3 protein. The table has about 180,000 distinct CDR3 sequences, 30% to 40% seen once. Samples came from axillary lymph nodes draining the breast cancer. Specimen: axillary lymph node tissue. The receptor source for this set is a female donor with breast cancer. Some clones in this sample may be carry-over from other donors' samples.

The chain joins TRBV4-3 to TRBJ1-5; tentatively, D is TRBD1 (5 bases). V was clipped by 0 bases and J by 14 bases, with 17 bases between them. The CDR3 consists of 14 residues. From germline, CDR1 is LGHNA and CDR2 YSLEER. The CDR3 loop is CASSQDGRLQDEHF. CDR3 DNA: TGCGCCAGCAGCCAAGACGGCAGGCTACAGGACGAGCATTTT.

Many counts were recorded for this clonotype. The rearrangement uses TRBV6-5 and TRBJ2-5; tentatively, D is TRBD1 (6 bases). The V end lost 5 bases, the J end lost 5 bases, and 18 bases lay between the germline ends. Germline CDR1 is MNHEY and CDR2 is SVGAGI. The CDR3 spans 15 residues. This CDR3 is CASSARGNVGETQYF. Written as DNA, the CDR3 is TGTGCCAGCAGTGCCAGGGGAAATGTCGGGGAGACCCAGTACTTC.

The table lists this clonotype with many counts. The V call is TRBV10-3, the J call TRBJ2-7; the D gene is possibly TRBD2 (5 bases). The V end lost 0 bases, the J end lost 4 bases, and 10 bases lay between the germline ends. Per germline, CDR1 ENHRY and CDR2 SYGVKD. CDR3 length equals 14 residues. The CDR3 nucleotides read TGTGCCATCAGTGAGTCGGCGGGTTCGTACGAGCAGTACTTC. As protein: CAISESAGSYEQYF.

Notes on this clonotype: A single base separates this from a much larger clone, so it may be a read error. V gene TRBV11-3 combines with J gene TRBJ2-3, with D tentatively TRBD2 (6 bases). This CDR3 contains 16 residues. The germline V gene has CDR1 SGHNT and CDR2 YENEEA. The germline V and J ends were trimmed by 2 bases and 6 bases, with 18 bases remaining between them. As DNA, the CDR3 is TGTGCCAGCAGCTTATCCCTTTCTGCGGCGGGGGATACGCAGTATTTT. It yields the protein CASSLSLSAAGDTQYF.

CDR3 region: CSARGRLRPGRFF. The DNA for the CDR3 is TGCAGTGCTAGAGGCCGTCTCAGACCGGGACGGTTTTTT. V is TRBV20-1 and J is TRBJ1-4, with D tentatively TRBD1 (5 bases). V was cut by 1 base and J by 16 bases, with 19 bases left in between. Germline lookup yields CDR1 DFQATT and CDR2 SNEGSKA (reference sequence). There are 13 residues in the CDR3.

This chain connects TRBV5-6 to TRBJ2-5; 7 bases agree with TRBD2. The CDR3 has 14 residues. Germline-derived CDR1 and CDR2 are SGHDT and YYEEEE. With 5 bases clipped from V and 4 bases from J, the junction kept 8 bases outside the gene matches. This chain's CDR3 is CASRDRGDVETQYF. The CDR3 coding sequence is TGTGCCAGCAGGGACCGGGGGGACGTAGAGACCCAGTACTTC.

In its sample, this clonotype was seen a few times. The V and J genes are TRBV2 and TRBJ1-1; weak D call: TRBD1 (6 bases). The CDR3 sequence is 13 residues long. In germline, CDR1 is SNHLY, CDR2 FYNNEI. The ends were cut back, 0 bases at V and 11 bases at J, with 13 bases in the middle. CDR3 nucleotides: TGTGCCAGCAGTGAAGCGCCCCGGACAGAGGCTTTCTTT. This codes for CASSEAPRTEAFF.

At least ten counts were recorded for this clonotype. Given the absence of the conserved phenylalanine or tryptophan at the CDR3 end, a read error is likely. CDR3: CASSLLQGDGYTL. CDR3 in DNA: TGTGCCAGCAGCTTGCTACAGGGGGATGGCTACACCCTC. V is TRBV5-4 and J is TRBJ1-2; 8 bases fit TRBD1. The V gene end was trimmed by 1 base and the J gene end by 6 bases; junction bases not matched to a gene: 2. Germline values: CDR1 SGHNT, CDR2 YYREEE (reference sequence). The CDR3 runs to 13 residues.

This clonotype was counted many times. This chain connects TRBV19 to TRBJ1-5; 10 nucleotides match TRBD1. Germline V gives CDR1 LNHDA, CDR2 SQIVND (reference sequence). With 4 bases clipped from V and 1 base from J, the junction kept 7 bases outside the gene matches. The CDR3 is 17 residues long. The CDR3 DNA follows: TGTGCCAGTAGTAGGGGGGACAGGGGTCGCAGCAATCAGCCCCAGCATTTT. Translating gives CASSRGDRGRSNQPQHF.

This clonotype was seen only a few times. V is TRBV6-1 and J is TRBJ2-1; 12 nucleotides agree with TRBD2. The ends lost 6 bases at V and 6 bases at J; junction bases unmatched: 6. CDR3 length: 15 amino acids. Germline values: CDR1 MNHNS, CDR2 SASEGT. DNA for the CDR3: TGTGCCAGCAGAACTAGCGGGAGGCCTCTCAATGAGCAGTTCTTC. It is translated as CASRTSGRPLNEQFF.

This clonotype has a count of ten or more. The rearrangement links TRBV19 to TRBJ1-2; 7 nucleotides align to TRBD1. V dropped 5 bases and J dropped 5; count of bases not matched to a gene: 8. Germline-derived CDR1 and CDR2 are LNHDA and SQIVND (reference sequence). This CDR3 has 14 amino acids. CDR3 loop: CASSGDSRSYGYTF. The CDR3 DNA sequence: TGTGCCAGTAGTGGGGACAGTCGATCTTATGGCTACACCTTC.